This entry features one T cell receptor (beta chain) sequence. Its antigen is unidentified. This record belongs to a study of T cell responses to AZD1222 COVID-19 vaccine. Germline lookup yields CDR1 MRHNA and CDR2 SNTAGT. Deletions cut 5 bases from V and 12 bases from J, with 20 bases between. The CDR3 is 15 amino acids. Method: immunoSEQ multiplex PCR; TCRdb's copy keeps in-frame clones and lacks some. The data contain about 130,000 clones, roughly nine tenths of them singletons. General study findings and limits: Clonal diversity was possibly underestimated, and the donors were mostly white British, with more females.

The chain recombines TRBV6-4 with TRBJ1-6, with a tentative D call TRBD1 (6 bases). The receptor was derived from an adult in good health. Sequencing used peripheral blood, obtained on day 0 of AZD1222 vaccination. The chain's CDR3 is CASSPTLGAGLPLHF. In DNA, the CDR3 is TGTGCCAGCAGTCCTACCTTGGGGGCAGGATTACCCCTCCACTTT.